The rows below give T cell receptor beta chains drawn from one sample of a study of CD8 T cells in ankylosing spondylitis. TCRdb itself ran the 5' RACE reads through MiXCR, one entry per CDR3 protein. The sample contains some 330,000 distinct CDR3 sequences, around 8% of which appear only once. Sequenced: blood, either unsorted or a sorted T cell fraction (not recorded which). These TCRs come from a male donor with ankylosing spondylitis. The CDR3 runs from the conserved cysteine through the conserved F or W. The order of the fields is clone size, D gene, J gene, V gene, CDR3 DNA, CDR3 protein. The D gene is left open where the match is weak. Some rows have no size entry. The others give once, few or many, or a class for an expanded clone.

. . TRBJ1-3 TRBV24-1 TGTGCCACCAGTGGCCAGGAGCCAGGAAACACCATATATTTT CATSGQEPGNTIYF
few . TRBJ2-3 TRBV7-2 TGTGCCAGCAGCTTAGGTGGGGGGTGGACAGATACGCAGTATTTT CASSLGGGWTDTQYF
few . TRBJ1-2 TRBV20-1 TGCAGTGCTAGACGGGACAACTATGGCTACACCTTC CSARRDNYGYTF
few TRBD2 TRBJ2-3 TRBV28 TGTGCCGGAGCGGGAAGCACAGATACGCAGTATTTT CAGAGSTDTQYF
. TRBD1 TRBJ1-2 TRBV12-3/TRBV12-4 TGTGCCACCACCAAAGAGAGGACAGGCTATAACTATGGCTACACCTTC CATTKERTGYNYGYTF
few . TRBJ2-3 TRBV9 TGTGCCAGCAGCGTAGGGTGGTTCAGCACAGATACGCAGTATTTT CASSVGWFSTDTQYF
. . TRBJ2-1 TRBV5-1 TGCGCCAGCATGAGGACACACAATGAGCAGTTCTTC CASMRTHNEQFF
many . TRBJ2-3 TRBV2 TGTGCCAGCAGGGACCGCGGCACAGATACGCAGTATTTT CASRDRGTDTQYF
few TRBD2 TRBJ2-4 TRBV12-3/TRBV12-4 TGTGCCAGCAGTTTAGAGGGGACTAGTTATTTGAGGAACATTCAGTACTTC CASSLEGTSYLRNIQYF
many TRBD2 TRBJ2-3 TRBV5-1 TGCGCCAGCAGCTCCAGCGGGAGAGAGGATACGCAGTATTTT CASSSSGREDTQYF
many . TRBJ2-1 TRBV29-1 TGCAGCGTTGAACGTCTATTCGGCAATGAGCAGTTCTTC CSVERLFGNEQFF
few TRBD1 TRBJ2-1 TRBV2 TGTGCCAGCAGAGGACAGGGGAGCTCCTACAATGAGCAGTTCTTC CASRGQGSSYNEQFF
few TRBD1 TRBJ1-2 TRBV12-5 TGTGCTAGTGGCCGGACAGGGGGCCACTATGGCTACACCTTC CASGRTGGHYGYTF
. . TRBJ2-5 TRBV28 TGTGCCAGCAGTAACCGGGACACCGGGGTAGCGGAGACCCAGTACTTC CASSNRDTGVAETQYF
many . TRBJ2-1 TRBV5-1 TGCGCCAGCAGCCTGGGGCAGGCCTACAATGAGCAGTTCTTC CASSLGQAYNEQFF
medium-sized . TRBJ1-5 TRBV10-2 TGCGCCAGCAGCGAAGGGCGATGGAGCAATCAGCCCCAGCATTTT CASSEGRWSNQPQHF
few . TRBJ1-1 TRBV7-9 TGTGCCAGCAGCTTAGCTCGGCAGAATTTGTTCTTT CASSLARQNLFF
many . TRBJ2-2 TRBV4-1 TGCGCCAGCAGCCCCGGACTTACCGTAAACACCGGGGAGCTGTTTTTT CASSPGLTVNTGELFF
. . TRBJ2-7 TRBV6-2/TRBV6-3 TGTGCCAGCAGCAAGACAAGAAATGAGCAGTACTTC CASSKTRNEQYF
few . TRBJ2-7 TRBV18 TGTGCCAGCTCGCAAACAACTGTAGACTACGAGCAGTACTTC CASSQTTVDYEQYF
. . TRBJ2-7 TRBV20-1 TGCAGTGCTAGAGCCATTCATTACGAGCAGTACTTC CSARAIHYEQYF
. . TRBJ1-4 TRBV28 TGTGCCAGCAGCCAAACTTGGGGATCAACTAATGAAAAACTGTTTTTT CASSQTWGSTNEKLFF
. TRBD1 TRBJ1-2 TRBV20-1 TGCAGTGCTCGGGACAGGGTCAACTATGGCTACACCTTC CSARDRVNYGYTF
. . TRBJ2-1 TRBV5-1 TGCGCCAGCAGCTTGTTCCGCGGCCTGTCCTACAATGAGCAGTTCTTC CASSLFRGLSYNEQFF
many TRBD1 TRBJ1-2 TRBV20-1 TGCAGTGCTAGAGCGAGACAGGGGTACTATGGCTACACCTTC CSARARQGYYGYTF
few TRBD1 TRBJ1-5 TRBV9 TGTGCCAGCAGCGGGGCGGACAGGGGTCCCCAGCATTTT CASSGADRGPQHF
. . TRBJ2-1 TRBV6-1 TGTGCCAGCAGAGCGGACGGCTACTCCTACAATGAGCAGTTCTTC CASRADGYSYNEQFF
. . TRBJ2-1 TRBV2 TGTGCCAGCACTCCTAAGATGGGGAGCTCCTACAATGAGCAGTTCTTC CASTPKMGSSYNEQFF
few . TRBJ1-2 TRBV5-1 TGCGCCAGCAGCCCCGAGAGGGGGTCAAAGTACTATGGCTACACCTTC CASSPERGSKYYGYTF
many . TRBJ2-3 TRBV20-1 TGCAGTGCTAGATTTCCGGGAACAGATACGCAGTATTTT CSARFPGTDTQYF
few TRBD2 TRBJ2-5 TRBV24-1 TGTGCCACCAGTGATTGGGCTAGCGGGAGTCATGGGACCCAGTACTTC CATSDWASGSHGTQYF
. TRBD1 TRBJ2-6 TRBV3-1 TGTGCCAGCAGCCAAGATCCGACAGGGCTAACAGGGGCCAACGTCCTGACTTTC CASSQDPTGLTGANVLTF
many . TRBJ1-5 TRBV12-3/TRBV12-4 TGTGCCAGCAGTTTAGATGGTGGGGTTCGTCAGCCCCAGCATTTT CASSLDGGVRQPQHF
. . TRBJ2-3 TRBV5-4 TGTGCCAGCAGCTTGGTTCGGGGCCCCAGTTTCGATACGCAGTATTTT CASSLVRGPSFDTQYF
few TRBD2 TRBJ2-2 TRBV4-1 TGCGCCAGCAGCCTGACCCCCGGGACTAGGGTAGGGGAGCTGTTTTTT CASSLTPGTRVGELFF
. TRBD1 TRBJ1-2 TRBV5-1 TGCGCCAGCAGCTGGGACAGGGGCCACTATGGCTACACCTTC CASSWDRGHYGYTF
. . TRBJ2-5 TRBV7-9 TGTGCCAGCAGCCGCGACAGGATCCAAGAGACCCAGTACTTC CASSRDRIQETQYF
. TRBD1 TRBJ2-1 TRBV3-1 TGTGCCAGCAGCCAGGGGACAGGACGAAACAATGAGCAGTTCTTC CASSQGTGRNNEQFF